This T cell receptor beta chain stems from a study of blood T cell repertoires in COVID-19 (dated by TCRdb to 2018 to 2021). Some background on the complete study: Samples covering the acute and convalescent phases of COVID-19 were provided by collaborators in the United States, Italy and Spain. The material from the prospective study consisted of cDNA or gDNA derived from T cells, B-cell-depleted T cells, or PBMCs. Deeply sampled blood TCRbeta repertoires from subjects exposed to, actively infected with, or recovered from COVID-19 were included in the dataset. A freely available public database, intended as a resource for researchers studying the immune response to SARS-CoV-2, is where the repertoires were released. Samples came from the ongoing ImmuneRACE study (first 160 participants) plus 1,254 subjects from 6 global collaborators. Sample metadata almost always included a de-identified subject ID, COVID-19 status, age in years and sex. Where available, HLA class I and class II types were taken from metadata supplied by the sample provider and were not determined by assay-based typing. The research as a whole found: The amount of clinical and demographic metadata varied by source and participant and was provided uncurated.

Whole blood was collected in K2EDTA tubes by collaborating institutions according to the institutions' own protocols. Collaborator samples were shipped for TCRbeta analysis as frozen whole blood, isolated PBMCs, or DNA extracted from either sample type. In the case of this clone: Its antigen specificity is not known. No base quality information exists; no much larger clone differs at one position.

The immunoSEQ Assay, a bias-controlled multiplex PCR, was used to amplify TCRbeta CDR3 regions from genomic DNA. For the original study's pipeline: Within the assay, amplification of reference gene primers was used to estimate how many nucleated cells each sample contained. To quantify the absolute abundance of each unique TCRbeta CDR3 rearrangement, sequence reads were collapsed and filtered. For each sample, productive Simpson clonality was calculated as the square root of Simpson's diversity index across productive rearrangements. The immuneACCESS repertoire file appears here via TCRdb, limited to in-frame rearrangements. These files lack a portion of the clones; in checked studies, under half of the deficit traces to unresolved V genes, and the cause of the others is not known. The V and J calls and clone size were taken over from that table, and D and trimming were inferred from the DNA. Recorded for this sample are approximately 190,000 clones; about 82% of them occurred a single time. In total, the top ten clones hold under 5.5% of the sample.

The germline ends are 16 bases apart after V is trimmed by 4 bases and J by 0 bases. CDR1 and CDR2, per the germline V gene (reference sequence), are LNHDA and SQIVND. There are 17 amino acids in the CDR3, from cysteine to phenylalanine inclusive. CDR3 DNA only is kept here, 51 bases in frame from base 1. The rearrangement combines TRBV19 with TRBJ1-3, with the D gene too uncertain to name. The TCR sequence derives from a woman aged 25 to 39 with acute or convalescent COVID-19. Specimen: peripheral blood. CDR3 protein: CASSTKLISFSGNTIYF. In nucleotides, the sequence is TGTGCCAGTAGTACCAAGCTTATCTCTTTCTCTGGAAACACCATATATTTT. Reference TRBV19 and TRBJ1-3 genes cover what lies past the CDR3, so the full variable domain is DGGITQSPKYLFRKEGQNVTLSCEQNLNHDAMYWYRQDPGQGLRLIYYSQIVNDFQKGDIAEGYSVSREKKESFPLTVTSAQKNPTAFYLCASSTKLISFSGNTIYFGEGSWLTVV.